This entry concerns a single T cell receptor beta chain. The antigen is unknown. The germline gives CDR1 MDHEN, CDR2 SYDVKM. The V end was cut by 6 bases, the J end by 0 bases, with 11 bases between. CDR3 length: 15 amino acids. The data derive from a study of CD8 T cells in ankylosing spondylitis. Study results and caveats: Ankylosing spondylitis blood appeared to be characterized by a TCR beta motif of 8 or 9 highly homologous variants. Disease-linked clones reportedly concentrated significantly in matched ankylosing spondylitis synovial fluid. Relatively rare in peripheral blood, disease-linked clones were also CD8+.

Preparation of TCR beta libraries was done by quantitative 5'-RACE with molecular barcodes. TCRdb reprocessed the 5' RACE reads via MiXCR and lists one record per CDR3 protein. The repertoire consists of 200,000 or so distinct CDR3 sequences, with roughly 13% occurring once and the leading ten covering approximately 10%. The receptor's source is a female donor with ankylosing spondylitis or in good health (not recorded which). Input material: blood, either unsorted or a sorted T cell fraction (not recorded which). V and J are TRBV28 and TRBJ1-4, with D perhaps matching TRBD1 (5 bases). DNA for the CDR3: TGTGCCAGCAGCTACCAGGGTGCAACTAATGAAAAACTGTTTTTT. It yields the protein CASSYQGATNEKLFF. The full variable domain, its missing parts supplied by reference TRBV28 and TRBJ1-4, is DVKVTQSSRYLVKRTGEKVFLECVQDMDHENMFWYRQDPGLGLRLIYFSYDVKMKEKGDIPEGYSVSREKKERFSLILESASTNQTSMYLCASSYQGATNEKLFFGSGTQLSVL.